This T cell receptor beta chain was captured by sequencing in a study of T cells after posttransplantation cyclophosphamide (dated by TCRdb to the mid-2010s). Regarding the complete study: The study tracked T cell repertoire reconstitution by TRB sequencing after myeloablative bone marrow transplantation using posttransplantation cyclophosphamide as GVHD prophylaxis. Public TRB sequences were queried against a database of over 3,600 sequences associated with responses to pathogens, tumor antigens, self-antigens and alloantigens. Samples from around 35 PTCy-treated patients and approximately 15 related bone marrow donors of those patients were subjected to antigen receptor sequencing. TRB sequencing was also done on up to about 3 additional blood samples from 2 to 5.2 years after transplant in 3 patients, and on pretransplant blood from several patients. Because TRA and TRB clonality correlated tightly in roughly nine samples, later TCR analyses were limited to TRB. TRB sequencing was performed on blood from all 34 PTCy patients with 1-year posttransplant specimens.

Related bone marrow donors provided peripheral blood samples on the day of marrow donation. Peripheral blood and bone marrow mononuclear cells were isolated by Ficoll-Hypaque density centrifugation and cryopreserved. A note on this clone: It has no known antigen specificity. Base qualities were left out, and no much larger clone turns up one base away.

Genomic DNA was the input for TRB sequencing, which was run either with the immunoSEQ assay at survey resolution or with the hsTCRB kit. The authors' pipeline ran thus. Initial read processing used immunoSEQ software, and repertoire analyses used the LymphoSeq R package. For each TRB dataset, clonality was calculated as 1 minus normalized Shannon entropy, and the Gini coefficient was computed as well. Phenotypes of unsorted samples were inferred by mapping TRB sequences from sorted subsets of the recipient or donor onto the same recipient's unsorted samples. TCRdb limited this immuneACCESS table to in-frame rearrangements with V and J called. A share of clones is missing; checked studies link under half to unresolved V genes, and the rest is unexplained. Clone size and V and J calls were adopted from that table, with D and trimming inferred from the DNA. The sample profile shows tens of thousands of clones; 93% of them were found once. The top ten clones comprise about 3% of the sample.

The CDR3 contains 15 residues, cysteine and phenylalanine counted. CDR3 DNA only is kept here, 45 bases in frame from base 1. The germline V gene specifies MNHEY as CDR1 and SVGAGI as CDR2. Germline trimming amounts to 0 bases on V and 7 bases on J, with 8 as the count of junction bases outside the gene matches. General findings and caveats noted by the study authors: Across a few dozen patients, TRB clonality was highly associated with recipient CMV seropositivity and CMV reactivation, and diversity in PTCy patients was similar to diversity in CNI/methotrexate controls. At 1-2 months, donor-recipient similarity was low but rose over the first year, and the later blood repertoires were often dominated by donor CD8+ memory clones. The TRB repertoires of T cells infiltrating skin or the GI tract showed only limited overlap with the TRB repertoires found in blood.

What was sequenced was PBMCs. Recombination connected TRBV6-5 to TRBJ1-2; 7 bases in between match TRBD1. This sequence was found in a woman between 25 and 40 years old in good health and a related stem cell transplant donor. In nucleotides, the sequence is TGTGCCAGCAGTTACTCGGGGCAGGGGGAAGGTGGCTACACCTTC. It specifies CASSYSGQGEGGYTF.